This T cell receptor beta chain was sequenced for a study of CD8+ T cells in alopecia areata. Notes on this clone: What it recognizes is unknown.

cDNA prepared by RNA extraction and subsequent reverse transcription served as the template for sequencing. Profiling relied on immunoSEQ multiplex PCR, and the TCRdb table lists in-frame clones only, not all of them. Of about 200,000 clones in the sample, more than 55% were seen once. This CDR3 comprises 14 residues. Germline values: CDR1 SGHVS, CDR2 FQNEAQ. V was clipped by 5 bases and J by 4 bases, with 13 bases between them. Study-level points and caveats: TCRs were shared less clearly across patients than in mice, possibly for HLA-related reasons.

This receptor was obtained from a human donor in good health. Sequences were obtained from CD8+ T cells sorted from blood. The chain carries TRBV7-8 and TRBJ2-3; a possible D gene is TRBD2 (7 bases). The CDR3: CASSIEGGADTQYF. CDR3 nucleotide sequence: TGTGCCAGCAGCATCGAGGGGGGGGCAGATACGCAGTATTTT.